This T cell receptor (beta chain) was recorded in a study of regulatory T cells in long-lasting Graves disease. CDR3 size: 15 residues. V shed 3 bases and J shed 3 bases, with 13 bases lying between them. Points from the study as a whole: TRBV28, TRBJ1-2 and TRBJ2-5 emerged as the favored segments in persistent disease.

This clonotype was found many times. The target antigen is unknown. In building TCR beta libraries, iRepertoire HTBI primers were used together with Arm-PCR of CDR3 regions. MiXCR, run by TCRdb on the multiplex PCR reads, gives a single entry per CDR3 protein. The sample holds a few hundred thousand distinct CDR3 sequences, approximately 12% seen once. Sample time point: newly diagnosed GD, antithyroid drugs for less than 3 months. TCR sequences were obtained from RNA taken from PBMCs. An endocrinology department in Xi'an, China, supplied the patients. These same data were also listed under a study on T cells in Graves' hyperthyroidism and ophthalmopathy. That paper states: Most expanded thyroid clonotypes above 0.001 recurred in blood.

This receptor was taken from a woman aged 18-29 years with Graves disease. Sequenced here: peripheral blood mononuclear cells (PBMCs), sampled at new diagnosis, from a patient treated with antithyroid drugs. The chain joins TRBV12-3 or TRBV12-4 to TRBJ2-3; tentative D call: TRBD2 (5 bases). This CDR3 is CASSFWGAETDTQYF. DNA of the CDR3: TGTGCCAGCAGTTTCTGGGGAGCGGAGACAGATACGCAGTATTTT.